This T cell receptor (beta chain) was obtained from a study of blood T cells in healthy people across ages. A J-beta primer mix and a sample-barcoded 5' primer were used in a second PCR of about 6 to 12 cycles. TCRdb recomputed calls from the 5' RACE reads with MiXCR, one row per CDR3 protein. The sample includes some 1 million distinct CDR3 sequences, 35% to 50% seen only once; the top ten take approximately 20%. A word on this clonotype: What it binds is not known.

The study's findings and limits: Estimates drawn from one million T cells were deemed to understate diversity.

The draw of peripheral blood yielded approximately 10 milliliters from each donor. Extraction yielded at least 5 micrograms of total RNA per sample. The sample consisted of blood. This sequence was found in a woman aged 60-75 years in good health.

The CDR3 sequence is CASSLLGEGRELFF. In DNA form, the CDR3 reads TGTGCCAGCAGCTTACTTGGGGAGGGGAGGGAGCTGTTTTTT. The gene calls are TRBV7-2 and TRBJ2-2; 7 bases fit TRBD2. The germline V gene encodes CDR1 SGHTA and CDR2 FQGNSA. Germline trimming cut 2 bases from V and 9 bases from J; bases unmatched to any gene: 6. This CDR3 contains 14 residues.